The sequence of this TCR beta chain was determined in a study of graft-versus-host responses after intestinal transplantation. The CDR3 loop spans 14 amino acids. Germline V gene lookup returns CDR1 MNHNS and CDR2 SASEGT. The ends were cut back, 10 bases at V and 6 bases at J, with 21 bases in the middle. Clones were read by immunoSEQ multiplex PCR, and TCRdb kept only the in-frame ones, dropping some. The repertoire holds approximately 90,000 clones, with roughly 90% as singletons. Worth noting for this clone: Its antigen is still unknown.

The J gene is TRBJ1-1, the V gene TRBV6-1; D gene unclear. This receptor was obtained from a human donor who was the organ donor for an intestinal transplant. The sequencing here drew on unstimulated CD4+ T cells sorted from spleen or lymph node cells, taken before transplant. The CDR3 DNA is TGTGCCACCTCACTCAGGCCGCGGGTCCCTGAAGCTTTCTTT. Protein product: CATSLRPRVPEAFF.